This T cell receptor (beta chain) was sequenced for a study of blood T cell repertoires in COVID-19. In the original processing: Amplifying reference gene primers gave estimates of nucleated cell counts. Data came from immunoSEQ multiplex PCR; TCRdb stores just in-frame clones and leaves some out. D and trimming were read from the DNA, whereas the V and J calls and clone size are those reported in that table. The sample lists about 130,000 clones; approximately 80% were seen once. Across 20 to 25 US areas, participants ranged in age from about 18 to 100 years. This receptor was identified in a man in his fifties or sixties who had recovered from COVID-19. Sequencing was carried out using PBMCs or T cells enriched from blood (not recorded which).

CDR3 nucleotide sequence: TGTGCCAGCAGCCAAGGTCAGGGGGATAATTCACCCCTCCACTTT. This translates into CASSQGQGDNSPLHF. The rearrangement joins TRBV3-1 (or the pseudogene TRBV3-2) to TRBJ1-6; 7 bases are a match to TRBD1. Unmatched junction bases numbered 2, after V lost 1 base and J lost 5 bases. Per germline, CDR1 LGHDT and CDR2 YNNKEL (reference sequence). The CDR3 spans 15 residues.